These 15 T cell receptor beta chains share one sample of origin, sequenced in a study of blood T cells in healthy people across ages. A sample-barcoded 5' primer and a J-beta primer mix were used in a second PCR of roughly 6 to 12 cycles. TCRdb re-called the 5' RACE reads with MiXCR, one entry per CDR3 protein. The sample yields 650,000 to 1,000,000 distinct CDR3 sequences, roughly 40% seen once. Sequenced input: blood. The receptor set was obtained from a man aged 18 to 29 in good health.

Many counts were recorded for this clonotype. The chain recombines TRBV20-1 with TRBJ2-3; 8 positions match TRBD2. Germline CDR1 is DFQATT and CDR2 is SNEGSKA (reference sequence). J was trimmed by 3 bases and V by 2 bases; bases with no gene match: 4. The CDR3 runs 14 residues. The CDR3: CSARRSGATDTQYF. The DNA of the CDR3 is TGCAGTGCTAGACGTAGCGGGGCGACAGATACGCAGTATTTT.

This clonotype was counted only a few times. The CDR3 DNA reads as TGTGCCAGCAGCCAAGGACTAGCGGGGGGGCACAATGAGCAGTTCTTC. The encoded protein is CASSQGLAGGHNEQFF. The chain couples TRBV3-1 to TRBJ2-1; the match to TRBD2 covers 14 bases. CDR1 and CDR2 from the germline V gene are LGHDT and YNNKEL (reference sequence). Trimming took 1 base from V and 5 from J; bases not matched to a gene: 1. This CDR3 region has 16 residues.

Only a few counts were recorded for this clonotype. The CDR3 spells CSAKDREWNYGYTF. The CDR3 bases are TGCAGTGCTAAAGACAGGGAATGGAACTATGGCTACACCTTC. This chain links TRBV20-1 with TRBJ1-2; TRBD1 aligns across 7 bases. This CDR3 spans 14 amino acids. Germline V gives CDR1 DFQATT, CDR2 SNEGSKA (reference sequence). V shed 4 bases and J 2 bases; nucleotides not matched to a gene: 7.

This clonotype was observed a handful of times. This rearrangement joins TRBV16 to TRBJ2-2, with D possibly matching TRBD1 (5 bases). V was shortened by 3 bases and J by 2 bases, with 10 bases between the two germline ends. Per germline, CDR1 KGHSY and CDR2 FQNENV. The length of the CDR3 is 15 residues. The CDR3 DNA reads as TGTGCCAGCAGCCACCAAGGGGTAAACACCGGGGAGCTGTTTTTT. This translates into CASSHQGVNTGELFF.

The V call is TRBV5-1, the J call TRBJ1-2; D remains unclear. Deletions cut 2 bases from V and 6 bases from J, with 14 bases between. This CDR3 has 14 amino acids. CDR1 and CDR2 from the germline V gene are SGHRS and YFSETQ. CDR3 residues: CASSFGRRQDGYTF. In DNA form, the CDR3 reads TGCGCCAGCAGCTTTGGCAGGCGGCAGGATGGCTACACCTTC.

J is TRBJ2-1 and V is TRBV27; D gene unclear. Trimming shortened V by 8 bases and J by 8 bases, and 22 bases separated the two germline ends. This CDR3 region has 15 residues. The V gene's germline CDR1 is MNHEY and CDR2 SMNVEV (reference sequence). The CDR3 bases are TGTGCCAGCGGGTGGGTGGGCCTAGAAGAATATGAGCAGTTCTTC. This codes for CASGWVGLEEYEQFF.

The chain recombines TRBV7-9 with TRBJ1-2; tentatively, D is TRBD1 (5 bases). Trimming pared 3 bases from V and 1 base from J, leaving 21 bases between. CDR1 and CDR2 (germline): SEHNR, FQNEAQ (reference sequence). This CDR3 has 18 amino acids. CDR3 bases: TGTGCCAGCAGCTTTAACAGGACGGCTGCCAGCCTTAACTATGGCTACACCTTC. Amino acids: CASSFNRTAASLNYGYTF.

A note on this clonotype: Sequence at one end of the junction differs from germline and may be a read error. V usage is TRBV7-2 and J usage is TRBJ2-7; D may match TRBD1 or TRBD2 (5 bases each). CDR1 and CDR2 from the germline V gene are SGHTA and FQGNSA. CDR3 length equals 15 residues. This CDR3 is CASSLELDRDYGQYF. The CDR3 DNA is TGTGCCAGCAGCTTAGAACTCGACAGAGACTACGGGCAGTACTTC.

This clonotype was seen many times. CDR3 sequence reads: CASSAGTGGHGYTF. The CDR3 nucleotides read TGCGCCAGCAGCGCAGGGACAGGGGGTCATGGCTACACCTTC. The rearrangement joins TRBV5-1 to TRBJ1-2, with 11 bases fitting TRBD1. This CDR3 comprises 14 residues. The germline CDR1 and CDR2 sequences are SGHRS and YFSETQ. V was clipped by 4 bases and J by 6 bases; unmatched bases: 5.

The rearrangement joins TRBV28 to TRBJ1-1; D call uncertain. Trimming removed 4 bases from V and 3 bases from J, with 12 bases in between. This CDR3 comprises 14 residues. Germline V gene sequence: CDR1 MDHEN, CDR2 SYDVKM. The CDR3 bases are TGTGCCAGCAGTTCGGGCGGATGGGACACTGAAGCTTTCTTT. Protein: CASSSGGWDTEAFF.

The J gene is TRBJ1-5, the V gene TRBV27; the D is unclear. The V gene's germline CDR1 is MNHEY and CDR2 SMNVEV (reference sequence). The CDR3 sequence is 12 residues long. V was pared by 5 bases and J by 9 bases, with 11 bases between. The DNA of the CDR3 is TGTGCCAGCAGTCAACGGACGGGGCCCCAGCATTTT. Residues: CASSQRTGPQHF.

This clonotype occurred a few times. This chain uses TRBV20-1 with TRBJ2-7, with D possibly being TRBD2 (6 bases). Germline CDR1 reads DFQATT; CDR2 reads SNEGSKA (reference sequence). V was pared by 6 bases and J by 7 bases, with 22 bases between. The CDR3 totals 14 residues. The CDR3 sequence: CSALRGSGNNEQYF. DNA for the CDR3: TGCAGTGCCCTAAGAGGTAGCGGAAACAATGAGCAGTACTTC.

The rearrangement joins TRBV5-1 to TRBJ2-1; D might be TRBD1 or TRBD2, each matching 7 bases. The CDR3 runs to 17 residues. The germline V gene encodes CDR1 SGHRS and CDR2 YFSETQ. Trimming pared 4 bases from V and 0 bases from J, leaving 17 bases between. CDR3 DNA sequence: TGCGCCAGCAGCCTCCAGGGGGGGCCGAGCTCCTACAATGAGCAGTTCTTC. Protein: CASSLQGGPSSYNEQFF.

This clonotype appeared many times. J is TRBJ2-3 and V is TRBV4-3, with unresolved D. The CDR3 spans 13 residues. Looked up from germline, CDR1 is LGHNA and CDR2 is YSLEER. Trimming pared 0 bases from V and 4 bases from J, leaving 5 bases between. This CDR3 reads CASSQDSSDTQYF. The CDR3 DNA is TGCGCCAGCAGCCAAGACTCGTCAGATACGCAGTATTTT.

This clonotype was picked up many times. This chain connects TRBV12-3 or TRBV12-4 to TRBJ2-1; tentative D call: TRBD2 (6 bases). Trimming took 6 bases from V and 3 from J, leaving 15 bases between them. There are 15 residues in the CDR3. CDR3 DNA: TGTGCCAGCAGCACCGGAGGGGCCAACTACAATGAGCAGTTCTTC. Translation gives CASSTGGANYNEQFF.